Sequencing of this TCR beta chain was carried out in a study of PD-L1 blockade in urothelial cancer. Synthetic TCR analog templates were spiked into each PCR. The table came from immunoSEQ multiplex PCR; TCRdb's copy has only in-frame clones and leaves some out. The table shows tens of thousands of clones, with roughly 80% occurring only once. The sample's time point: pretreatment peripheral blood. Sample contribution per patient ranged from 1 to 8, covering pretreatment and on-treatment. V lost 3 bases, J lost 7 bases, and 17 bases stayed unmatched. CDR1 is SGDLS and CDR2 is YYNGEE in the germline V gene. This CDR3 comprises 18 residues.

The origin of this receptor is a middle-aged man with urothelial cancer. The chain combines TRBV9 with TRBJ1-4; 8 bases are shared with TRBD1. The specimen was PBMCs, collected around atezolizumab (anti-PD-L1) treatment. CDR3 sequence: CASSGRGTGTQTGEKLFF. CDR3 DNA sequence: TGTGCCAGCAGCGGCCGCGGGACAGGCACACAAACTGGTGAAAAACTGTTTTTT.